Shown below are 21 T cell receptor beta chains from a single sample sequenced in a study of vaccination and CD4 T cells after COVID-19. Their target antigens are unknown. The treatment here: approximately nine-day PBMC culture with coronavirus spike peptide pools or control peptides (ViraFEST assay). The assay that was used to sequence DNA from cultured CD4+ T cells was the Oncomine TCR Beta short-read assay. A single record per CDR3 protein comes from TCRdb applying MiXCR to the PCR reads. Among around 20,000 distinct CDR3 sequences listed, about 43% were seen once. Material: CD4+ T cells from blood, cultured in vitro, obtained after SARS-CoV-2 vaccination. Receptors were obtained from a human donor who had recovered from COVID-19.

The chain recombines TRBV20-1 with TRBJ2-4, with D tentatively TRBD1 (6 bases). The CDR3 spans 14 residues. The germline CDR1 and CDR2 sequences are DFQATT and SNEGSKA (reference sequence). Trimming stripped 5 bases from V and 0 bases from J, with 11 bases between. The CDR3 reads CSAAGTLAKNIQYF. The CDR3 region has the DNA TGCAGTGCTGCCGGGACACTAGCCAAAAACATTCAGTACTTC.

The gene calls are TRBV5-4 and TRBJ2-6; 9 bases map to TRBD1. J was trimmed by 4 bases and V by 3 bases; bases with no gene match: 8. This CDR3 is built from 17 residues. Germline CDR1 and CDR2: SGHNT and YYREEE (reference sequence). CDR3 nucleotide sequence: TGTGCCAGCAGCTCACCGGGACAGGGAGCCGGGGCCAACGTCCTGACTTTC. The encoded protein is CASSSPGQGAGANVLTF. The full variable domain, rest sourced from reference TRBV5-4 and TRBJ2-6, is ETGVTQSPTHLIKTRGQQVTLRCSSQSGHNTVSWYQQALGQGPQFIFQYYREEENGRGNFPPRFSGLQFPNYSSELNVNALELDDSALYLCASSSPGQGAGANVLTFGAGSRLTVL.

This clonotype was observed a few times. CDR3 residues: CASSESWGSDEQYF. The CDR3 DNA sequence: TGTGCCAGCAGTGAATCTTGGGGTTCCGACGAGCAGTACTTC. The chain carries TRBV28 and TRBJ2-7; no clear D gene. CDR1 MDHEN and CDR2 SYDVKM come from the germline V gene. The CDR3 runs 14 residues. The V gene lost 5 bases and the J gene lost 5 bases, with 16 bases spanning the gap.

The chain links TRBV6-2 or TRBV6-3 to TRBJ1-5, with TRBD1 identical over 7 bases. CDR1 and CDR2 (germline): MNHEY, SVGEGT. V was clipped by 5 bases and J by 10 bases; unmatched bases: 8. The CDR3 consists of 13 residues. This CDR3 reads CASSGDSVLPQHF. Written as DNA, the CDR3 is TGTGCCAGCAGTGGGGACAGCGTACTACCCCAGCATTTT.

CDR3: CASSLDVRVEQFF. In DNA form, the CDR3 reads TGTGCCAGCAGCTTAGATGTGAGGGTCGAGCAGTTCTTC. The rearrangement links TRBV11-3 to TRBJ2-1, with D perhaps matching TRBD2 (5 bases). The V end lost 0 bases, the J end lost 10 bases, and 10 bases lay between the germline ends. The CDR3 covers 13 residues. Germline V gene lookup returns CDR1 SGHNT and CDR2 YENEEA.

This clonotype has just a few counts. The V and J genes are TRBV20-1 and TRBJ1-1, with a possible D match to TRBD1 (6 bases). The CDR3 consists of 15 residues. V lost 1 base to trimming and J lost 10 bases, with 22 bases between them. Germline V gives CDR1 DFQATT, CDR2 SNEGSKA (reference sequence). The CDR3 here is CSARVGAFGAGAAFF. The CDR3 DNA follows: TGCAGTGCTAGAGTGGGAGCGTTTGGGGCAGGGGCAGCTTTCTTT.

This chain uses TRBV4-1 with TRBJ2-5, with D perhaps TRBD1 (6 bases). Germline lookup yields CDR1 MGHRA and CDR2 YSYEKL. The CDR3 is 15 residues long. V was cut by 0 bases and J by 5 bases, with 13 bases left in between. The CDR3 bases are TGCGCCAGCAGCCAAGATCTACAGGGCTTTGAGACCCAGTACTTC. Its protein product is CASSQDLQGFETQYF.

The chain employs TRBV21-1 and TRBJ1-2; TRBD1, the table's D call, lacks a check against the DNA. TRBV21-1 is a pseudogene locus. The CDR3 extends over 15 amino acids. CDR3 nucleotide sequence: TGTGCCAGCAGCAAAAGCCCCGGACAGAGATATGGCTACACCTTC. As protein: CASSKSPGQRYGYTF.

The sample holds a few counts of this clonotype. V is TRBV27 and J is TRBJ1-1; D uncertain. Germline assignment: CDR1 MNHEY and CDR2 SMNVEV (reference sequence). The germline V and J ends were trimmed by 3 bases and 0 bases, with 11 bases remaining between them. The CDR3 has 15 residues. Written as DNA, the CDR3 is TGTGCCAGCAGTTTCGCAGGCAACATGAACACTGAAGCTTTCTTT. Translated: CASSFAGNMNTEAFF.

This chain connects TRBV6-4 to TRBJ2-3; maybe TRBD2 (5 bases). The CDR3 consists of 14 residues. V shed 6 bases and J shed 4 bases, with 14 bases lying between them. The germline V gene has CDR1 MRHNA and CDR2 SNTAGT. The CDR3 here is CASRLGPAADTQYF. DNA of the CDR3: TGTGCCAGCAGACTAGGACCCGCGGCAGATACGCAGTATTTT.

Sample share makes this clonotype medium-sized. The chain uses TRBV20-1 and TRBJ2-3; 14 bases fit TRBD2. The CDR3 length is 17 residues. The germline V gene has CDR1 DFQATT and CDR2 SNEGSKA (reference sequence). Trimming took 6 bases from V and 1 from J; bases not matched to a gene: 9. The CDR3 DNA reads as TGCAGTGCAAAGACTAGCGGGAGGGCCGGAGGCACAGATACGCAGTATTTT. Its protein is CSAKTSGRAGGTDTQYF.

The chain has TRBV4-3 and TRBJ2-7; D perhaps matches TRBD2 (5 bases). CDR1 is LGHNA, CDR2 YSLEER, per germline. This CDR3 spans 16 amino acids. The ends were cut back, 3 bases at V and 2 bases at J, with 17 bases in the middle. CDR3 loop: CASSQTSGALPYEQYF. CDR3 DNA: TGCGCCAGCAGCCAGACCAGCGGAGCCCTCCCCTACGAGCAGTACTTC.

This chain connects TRBV21-1 to TRBJ2-7; the table's D call TRBD2 went unverified against the DNA. TRBV21-1 is shown as a pseudogene. The CDR3 loop spans 15 amino acids. This CDR3 is CASSKTSLPDYEQYF. In nucleotides, the CDR3 is TGTGCCAGCAGCAAGACGTCTCTCCCCGACTACGAGCAGTACTTC.

This clonotype turned up a few times. J is TRBJ2-3 and V is TRBV6-1, with D perhaps TRBD1 (6 bases). Germline CDR1 and CDR2: MNHNS and SASEGT. Trimming removed 7 bases at V and 0 bases at J, with 17 bases between. The CDR3 covers 16 residues. CDR3 DNA sequence: TGTGCCAGCATCCGGTTGGGGGCAGTTAGCACAGATACGCAGTATTTT. Translation gives CASIRLGAVSTDTQYF.

This clonotype occurred a few times. The chain couples TRBV7-9 to TRBJ1-1; D ambiguous. Germline CDR1 reads SEHNR; CDR2 reads FQNEAQ (reference sequence). The CDR3 has 12 residues. V lost 7 bases and J 1 base, leaving 7 bases between the germline ends. The CDR3 loop is CASTSKNTEAFF. The CDR3 DNA is TGTGCCAGCACCTCGAAGAACACTGAAGCTTTCTTT.

The CDR3 reads CASSQQGTPYEQYF. The CDR3 DNA is TGTGCCAGCAGTCAACAGGGGACCCCCTACGAGCAGTACTTC. The chain couples TRBV28 to TRBJ2-7; TRBD1 agrees at 7 bases. The germline V gene has CDR1 MDHEN and CDR2 SYDVKM. This CDR3 has 14 residues. J gave up 2 bases and V 5 bases, and 6 bases lay outside the gene matches.

This clonotype was picked up one time. The chain joins TRBV4-1 to TRBJ2-3; TRBD2 aligns across 10 bases. This CDR3 has 18 residues. In germline, CDR1 is MGHRA, CDR2 YSYEKL. Trimming removed 4 bases from V and 6 bases from J; junction bases left unmatched: 16. The CDR3 sequence: CASSPSVASGRRSDTQYF. In DNA, the CDR3 is TGCGCCAGCAGCCCCTCAGTGGCTAGCGGGAGAAGGTCGGATACGCAGTATTTT.

V usage is TRBV7-8 and J usage is TRBJ2-5, with D possibly TRBD1 on 5 matching bases. V lost 6 bases and J 3 bases, leaving 29 bases between the germline ends. In germline, CDR1 is SGHVS, CDR2 FQNEAQ. The CDR3 contains 19 residues. The CDR3 nucleotides read TGTGCCAGCAGTTGGGCGGTGGGGCGCCCCGGTCCCGAAAAAGAGACCCAGTACTTC. This encodes CASSWAVGRPGPEKETQYF.

V and J are TRBV11-2 and TRBJ2-7, with 8 bases matching TRBD1. Germline-derived CDR1 and CDR2 are SGHAT and FQNNGV. The V segment lost 3 bases and the J segment 2 bases; nucleotides outside the gene matches: 6. This CDR3 is 15 amino acids long. CDR3 DNA: TGTGCCAGCAGCTTGGCTGGACAGGGTACCTACGAGCAGTACTTC. Translated, it gives CASSLAGQGTYEQYF.

The chain couples TRBV19 to TRBJ2-5; TRBD2 might be the D (7 bases). The V end was cut by 3 bases, the J end by 7 bases, with 15 bases between. The CDR3 is 14 residues long. Germline assignment: CDR1 LNHDA and CDR2 SQIVND (reference sequence). The CDR3 sequence: CASSISGGSGTQYF. Here the CDR3 DNA reads TGTGCCAGTAGTATTTCGGGGGGCTCGGGGACCCAGTACTTC.

This chain joins TRBV6-1 and TRBJ2-2, with D maybe TRBD1 (5 bases). The CDR3 contains 14 residues. V was trimmed by 8 bases and J by 0 bases, leaving 10 bases between them. Per germline, CDR1 MNHNS and CDR2 SASEGT. CDR3 amino acids: CASLDMTNTGELFF. The CDR3 region has the DNA TGTGCCAGCCTGGACATGACGAACACCGGGGAGCTGTTTTTT.